This TCR beta chain was documented in a study of shared clonotypes between healthy human individuals (TCRdb year 2020). About the investigation overall: Two women and three men aged 18 to 49 years were included in the cohort. For each donor, CD4 naive and CD4 memory were each given three plates, CD8 naive was given two plates, and CD8 memory was given one plate. Blood TCR repertoires of roughly five healthy adults were deeply sequenced to estimate repertoire size and the extent of clonotype sharing between individuals. Different laboratories and diverse techniques were used to prepare libraries and sequence TCR repertoires, to increase sequencing depth and limit assay-specific biases. Leukapheresis yielded between about 0.8 and 9.5 billion PBMCs per donor.

Points on this clone: The antigen this receptor binds is unknown. Per-base quality was not reported, and no clone a single base away is much larger than it.

CDR1 and CDR2, looked up from the germline V gene, are MNHNS and SASEGT. Taken from cysteine to phenylalanine, the CDR3 has 14 residues. Only CDR3 DNA is held: 42 bases, read in frame from base 1. V loses 8 bases, J loses 0 bases, and the germline ends lie 13 bases apart. Using the deep immunoSEQ assay, TCR CDR3 regions were amplified from genomic DNA by multiplex PCR. Genomic DNA extracted from each cell subset was distributed evenly over all wells of several immunoSEQ 96-well plates, and each plate served as one replicate. For sorted subsets, each replicate PCR was loaded with 200 ng genomic DNA, equivalent to 25,000 to 30,000 T cell genomes. Purified libraries were quantified with a Qubit 3.0 fluorometer, sized on a Bioanalyzer 2100, and re-quantified with the KAPA Library Quantification kit. Each immunoSEQ 96-well plate was sequenced on its own single-read 150-cycle Illumina NextSeq 550 flow cell. Regarding the original processing steps: Because the immunoSEQ output held only junctional sequences and lacked quality scores, the filtering could not match the filtering applied to full-length reads. To assign V/J genes and CDR3, sequences were annotated against IMGT germline references using PyIR, a Python wrapper for IgBLAST v1.9. Reads were filtered out if the reads had weak V/J assignments (E-value above 1e-6), no CDR3, stop codons, out-of-frame junctions, or ambiguous translated residues. V3J clonotypes were defined as sequences sharing the same inferred V gene, J gene, and CDR3 amino acid sequence. To compute the percentage overlap between repertoires, the number of shared unique clonotypes was divided by the size of the smaller repertoire. Richness of each repertoire was evaluated using RTK rarefaction, the Chao1 estimator, and Recon v2.1 estimates of unobserved clonotypes. Generation probabilities were computed with OLGA for all TCRbeta clonotypes obtained by the gDNA method from a few donors. TCRdb's version of the immuneACCESS table is confined to in-frame rearrangements and falls short of the full clone set. An unresolved V gene accounts for under half of the shortfall where checked; the remainder is of unknown origin. The V and J calls and the clone size are those of that table, but D and trimming were determined from the DNA. This sample comprises a few million clones, 85% to 95% of them detected only once. The ten largest clones add up to 0.37% of the sample.

Overall study outcomes, separate from this receptor: The genetic and exposure-history diversity represented was limited by the small number of donors. Sampling was restricted to blood, and TCR repertoires in tissues likely differ from the TCR repertoires found in blood. Based on pairwise subsampling, the degree of clonotype sharing among donors was expected to be affected by sequencing depth. Naive subsets generally had larger estimated clonotype richness than memory subsets. Rarefaction of sorted-subset datasets indicated incomplete sequencing despite the large sequencing depth. Clonotypes shared by all four sorted-subset donors showed higher generation probabilities than non-shared clonotypes. When several donors were compared, the shared fraction of clonotypes was about 5.4% for naive CD4, about 4% for naive CD8, 2.3% for memory CD4, and 0.35% to 0.5% for memory CD8.

Healthy HIV-negative adults with no recently reported acute infections or vaccinations were included as donors. Every donor was a Caucasian adult residing in Nashville, Tennessee, USA. Magnetic negative selection was used to enrich CD4+ T cells, after which naive cells were positively selected on CD45RA and the negative fraction became the memory subset. Blood was collected by leukapheresis, and PBMCs were isolated by Ficoll-Histopaque density gradient centrifugation and then cryopreserved in liquid nitrogen vapor phase. Purity and quantity of every magnetically sorted T cell population were checked by analytical flow cytometry. Genomic DNA was isolated from each sorted fraction and quantified by UV absorbance on a Nanodrop 2000c.

The sequence was collected from a man between 18 and 29 years old in good health. Some clones in this sample may be carry-over from other donors' samples. Material: naive CD4+ T cells from PBMCs. The cell subset or site label of this sample denotes: CD45RA+ positively selected. Recombination connected TRBV6-1 to TRBJ2-5; TRBD2 is perhaps the D gene, given 5 matching bases. The bases are TGTGCCAGCGGCCGGACTGGGGACCAAGAGACCCAGTACTTC. Translated, this is CASGRTGDQETQYF.